This TCR beta chain was sequenced in a study of cytomegalovirus exposure and HLA in healthy donors. The V end was cut by 3 bases, the J end by 0 bases, with 9 bases between. Looked up from germline, CDR1 is MNHEY and CDR2 is SVGAGI. This CDR3 contains 15 residues. PCR primers comprised 60 Vbeta and 13 Jbeta primers. Only in-frame clones appear in the TCRdb table, and some are missing; sequencing was by immunoSEQ multiplex PCR. The table includes roughly 120,000 clones, 65% to 80% detected once. This receptor was obtained from a man aged 25 to 40 in good health and CMV-seropositive. This sequence joins TRBV6-5 and TRBJ1-3; D is possibly TRBD1 (5 bases). Sequencing was carried out using PBMCs. CDR3 loop: CASSYSTVSGNTIYF. CDR3 in DNA: TGTGCCAGCAGTTATTCGACAGTCTCTGGAAACACCATATATTTT.